These 23 T cell receptor beta chains were sequenced from one sample in a study of shared clonotypes between healthy human individuals. Assay: immunoSEQ multiplex PCR; the TCRdb copy retains only in-frame clones and omits some. The sample has under 2.5 million clones, around 90% seen once; the top ten hold around 0.35%. Specimen: naive CD4+ T cells from PBMCs. Described subset: CD45RA+ positively selected. The receptors were gathered from a young man in good health. Some clones in this sample may be carry-over from other donors' samples.

The V call is TRBV14, the J call TRBJ2-1, with D unclear. The germline V gene has CDR1 SGHDN and CDR2 FVKESK. The CDR3 is made up of 14 amino acids. Deletions cut 0 bases from V and 3 bases from J, with 6 bases between. The CDR3 region has the DNA TGTGCCAGCAGCCAAGATCCCAACTACAATGAGCAGTTCTTC. Amino acids: CASSQDPNYNEQFF. Based on the CDR3 plus reference TRBV14 and TRBJ2-1, the full variable domain is EAGVTQFPSHSVIEKGQTVTLRCDPISGHDNLYWYRRVMGKEIKFLLHFVKESKQDESGMPNNRFLAERTGGTYSTLKVQPAELEDSGVYFCASSQDPNYNEQFFGPGTRLTVL.

Points on this clone: Other nucleotide sequences from this sample produce the same CDR3. The chain combines TRBV28 with TRBJ1-2; 7 bases align to TRBD1. CDR3 length: 13 residues. Germline assignment: CDR1 MDHEN and CDR2 SYDVKM. The J segment lost 3 bases and the V segment lost 6 bases, leaving 4 bases of the junction unmatched. The CDR3 spells CASRSGTDYGYTF. As DNA, the CDR3 is TGTGCCAGCAGGTCCGGGACAGACTATGGCTACACCTTC.

The V call is TRBV7-6, the J call TRBJ2-5; 7 bases are shared with TRBD2. From germline, CDR1 is SGHVS and CDR2 FNYEAQ. The CDR3 covers 15 residues. V was clipped by 5 bases and J by 5 bases; unmatched bases: 11. CDR3 DNA sequence: TGTGCCAGCAGCATGAGGGGAGGGCCGGGGGAGACCCAGTACTTC. Its protein product is CASSMRGGPGETQYF.

The rearrangement uses TRBV30 and TRBJ2-2; TRBD1 agrees at 8 bases. The ends lost 3 bases at V and 1 base at J; junction bases unmatched: 4. Germline CDR1 and CDR2: GTSNPN and SVGIG (reference sequence). CDR3 length: 15 amino acids. The CDR3 nucleotides read TGTGCCTGGAGCCGGGACAGGTTGAACACCGGGGAGCTGTTTTTT. It is translated as CAWSRDRLNTGELFF.

This clone was found once. V and J are TRBV18 and TRBJ2-7; 7 bases are a match to TRBD2. This CDR3 is 18 amino acids long. CDR1 is KGHSH and CDR2 is LQKENI in the germline V gene. Losses at the gene ends were 3 bases for V and 2 bases for J; bases not matched to a gene: 16. The CDR3 loop reads CASSPGDYLGLKTYEQYF. The CDR3 DNA reads TGTGCCAGCTCACCGGGAGATTACTTGGGACTAAAGACCTACGAGCAGTACTTC.

The chain carries TRBV7-8 and TRBJ1-2, with D unresolved. The CDR3 consists of 14 residues. CDR1 and CDR2 (germline): SGHVS, FQNEAQ. Trimming removed 2 bases at V and 5 bases at J, with 12 bases between. The CDR3 sequence is CASSLTTTSYGYTF. The CDR3, as DNA: TGTGCCAGCAGCTTAACTACGACTTCTTATGGCTACACCTTC.

This clone was picked up a small number of times. The sample has other DNA sequences that encode this CDR3 too. The rearrangement joins TRBV9 to TRBJ1-2; D is ambiguous. The V end was cut by 2 bases, the J end by 1 base, with 6 bases between. Germline lookup yields CDR1 SGDLS and CDR2 YYNGEE. This CDR3 is 13 amino acids long. The CDR3 here is CASSVGVNYGYTF. DNA of the CDR3: TGTGCCAGCAGCGTCGGGGTTAACTATGGCTACACCTTC.

About this clone itself: Other DNA sequences in this sample translate to the same CDR3. CDR3 amino acids: CSVGGTGGYTF. The CDR3 DNA is TGCAGCGTCGGTGGGACAGGTGGCTACACCTTC. The rearrangement uses TRBV29-1 and TRBJ1-2; 8 nucleotides agree with TRBD1. The CDR3 spans 11 residues. The junction had 4 bases not matched to a gene; V was cut back by 6 bases and J by 7 bases. Germline values: CDR1 SQVTM, CDR2 ANQGSEA.

This clone has only one observation. V usage is TRBV6-1 and J usage is TRBJ1-1; D call uncertain. The CDR3 has 13 residues. Germline values: CDR1 MNHNS, CDR2 SASEGT. Between the trimmed V and J ends, which lost 7 bases and 1 base, there was a span of 10 bases. The DNA for the CDR3 is TGTGCCAGCACGACCTCCGGGAACACTGAAGCTTTCTTT. As protein: CASTTSGNTEAFF.

The V call is TRBV5-1, the J call TRBJ2-1, with 10 nucleotides matching TRBD2. The CDR3 is 16 residues long. With V trimmed by 4 bases and J by 4 bases, 8 bases remained unmatched. From germline, CDR1 is SGHRS and CDR2 YFSETQ. CDR3 amino acids: CASSIEGTSVYNEQFF. CDR3 bases: TGCGCCAGCAGCATCGAAGGGACTAGCGTATACAATGAGCAGTTCTTC.

V and J are TRBV5-1 and TRBJ2-3, with TRBD1 matching 10 bases. V lost 2 bases, J lost 5 bases, and 2 bases stayed unmatched. The CDR3 length is 14 residues. The germline CDR1 and CDR2 sequences are SGHRS and YFSETQ. Here the CDR3 DNA reads TGCGCCAGCAGCTTTAGGACAGGGGGAGATACGCAGTATTTT. Residues: CASSFRTGGDTQYF.

The chain couples TRBV6-1 to TRBJ2-3; possible D gene TRBD1, 5 bases. Germline CDR1 is MNHNS and CDR2 is SASEGT. The CDR3 loop spans 14 amino acids. The V end was cut by 6 bases, the J end by 4 bases, with 14 bases between. As DNA, the CDR3 is TGTGCCAGCAGCCAGAACAGGTTCGCAGATACGCAGTATTTT. This translates into CASSQNRFADTQYF.

The chain recombines TRBV6-1 with TRBJ2-2; D uncertain. CDR3 length: 13 amino acids. Deletions cut 7 bases from V and 1 base from J, with 7 bases between. Germline CDR1 reads MNHNS; CDR2 reads SASEGT. The CDR3 DNA reads as TGTGCCAGCAATTTACAGAACACCGGGGAGCTGTTTTTT. Protein sequence: CASNLQNTGELFF.

The gene calls are TRBV6-5 and TRBJ2-2; the D is unclear. The germline gives CDR1 MNHEY, CDR2 SVGAGI. The CDR3 is made up of 16 amino acids. Trimming cost V 0 bases and J 5 bases, with 13 bases left between them. Here the CDR3 reads CASSYSRTAITGELFF. The CDR3, as DNA: TGTGCCAGCAGTTACTCGAGAACGGCCATAACCGGGGAGCTGTTTTTT.

The chain uses TRBV19 and TRBJ2-3, with unresolved D. CDR1 is LNHDA, CDR2 SQIVND, per germline (reference sequence). Trimming took off 5 bases at V and 4 bases at J, with 16 bases between the two ends. The CDR3 runs 15 residues. The CDR3 coding sequence is TGTGCCAGTAGTCCAAGCAGACAACGCTCAGATACGCAGTATTTT. Protein: CASSPSRQRSDTQYF.

The chain couples TRBV5-1 to TRBJ2-5; TRBD2 aligns across 10 bases. Germline V CDR1 and CDR2: SGHRS, YFSETQ. This CDR3 contains 20 residues. V dropped 2 bases and J dropped 3; count of bases not matched to a gene: 19. Here the CDR3 reads CASSLLPTRLAGGHEETQYF. Here the CDR3 DNA reads TGCGCCAGCAGCTTACTTCCGACCAGATTAGCGGGAGGCCATGAAGAGACCCAGTACTTC.

CDR3 protein: CASSFSLREEQYF. The CDR3 DNA reads as TGTGCCAGCAGTTTTTCTCTGCGGGAAGAGCAGTACTTC. J is TRBJ2-7 and V is TRBV6-5, with D perhaps matching TRBD2 (6 bases). Trimming left V 4 bases short and J 7 bases short, with 14 bases between. The CDR3 consists of 13 residues. Germline-derived CDR1 and CDR2 are MNHEY and SVGAGI.

As to this clone: Other DNA sequences from this sample encode an identical CDR3 as well. This chain uses TRBV2 with TRBJ2-7, with D tentatively TRBD1 (5 bases). Between the trimmed V and J ends, which lost 2 bases and 0 bases, there was a span of 8 bases. The CDR3 is made up of 14 amino acids. The germline CDR1 and CDR2 sequences are SNHLY and FYNNEI. Here the CDR3 reads CASSEQGSSYEQYF. Here the CDR3 DNA reads TGTGCCAGCAGTGAACAGGGATCCTCCTACGAGCAGTACTTC.

Concerning this clone: This sample includes further DNA sequences coding for the same CDR3. The genes are TRBV18 and TRBJ2-1, with D unclear. CDR1 is KGHSH and CDR2 is LQKENI in the germline V gene. The CDR3 length is 15 residues. V was clipped by 3 bases and J by 0 bases, with 9 bases between them. This CDR3 is CASSPEQSSYNEQFF. The DNA for the CDR3 is TGTGCCAGCTCACCGGAACAGTCCTCCTACAATGAGCAGTTCTTC.

V gene TRBV7-9 combines with J gene TRBJ1-1; D gene ambiguous. Germline CDR1 reads SEHNR; CDR2 reads FQNEAQ (reference sequence). The CDR3 covers 14 residues. V was trimmed by 0 bases and J by 5 bases, leaving 10 bases between them. The CDR3 nucleotides read TGTGCCAGCAGCTTAGCCACCTCGGGGACTGAAGCTTTCTTT. Amino acid sequence: CASSLATSGTEAFF.

This clone was seen a single time. The rearrangement joins TRBV19 to TRBJ1-1, with unresolved D. CDR3 size: 15 residues. V gave up 4 bases and J gave up 1 base, with 13 bases separating them. Germline lookup yields CDR1 LNHDA and CDR2 SQIVND (reference sequence). The CDR3 spells CASSTPRLGNTEAFF. CDR3 DNA: TGTGCCAGTAGTACCCCGCGCTTAGGGAACACTGAAGCTTTCTTT. Full variable domain (missing parts from reference TRBV19 and TRBJ1-1): DGGITQSPKYLFRKEGQNVTLSCEQNLNHDAMYWYRQDPGQGLRLIYYSQIVNDFQKGDIAEGYSVSREKKESFPLTVTSAQKNPTAFYLCASSTPRLGNTEAFFGQGTRLTVV.

This chain links TRBV19 with TRBJ2-7; TRBD2 matches 11 bases. The germline V gene has CDR1 LNHDA and CDR2 SQIVND (reference sequence). V shed 6 bases, J shed 1 base, and the junction held 5 bases outside the gene matches. This CDR3 is built from 15 residues. The DNA of the CDR3 is TGTGCCAGTAGCCTCCGACTAGCGGGATCCTACGAGCAGTACTTC. This gives the protein CASSLRLAGSYEQYF.

This chain connects TRBV30 to TRBJ1-4; 9 bases fit TRBD1. The CDR3 extends over 14 amino acids. Germline trimming cut 3 bases from V and 8 bases from J; bases unmatched to any gene: 7. CDR1 GTSNPN and CDR2 SVGIG come from the germline V gene (reference sequence). The CDR3 nucleotides read TGTGCCTGGAGGGGACAGGGTTACGGCGAAAAACTGTTTTTT. It yields the protein CAWRGQGYGEKLFF.